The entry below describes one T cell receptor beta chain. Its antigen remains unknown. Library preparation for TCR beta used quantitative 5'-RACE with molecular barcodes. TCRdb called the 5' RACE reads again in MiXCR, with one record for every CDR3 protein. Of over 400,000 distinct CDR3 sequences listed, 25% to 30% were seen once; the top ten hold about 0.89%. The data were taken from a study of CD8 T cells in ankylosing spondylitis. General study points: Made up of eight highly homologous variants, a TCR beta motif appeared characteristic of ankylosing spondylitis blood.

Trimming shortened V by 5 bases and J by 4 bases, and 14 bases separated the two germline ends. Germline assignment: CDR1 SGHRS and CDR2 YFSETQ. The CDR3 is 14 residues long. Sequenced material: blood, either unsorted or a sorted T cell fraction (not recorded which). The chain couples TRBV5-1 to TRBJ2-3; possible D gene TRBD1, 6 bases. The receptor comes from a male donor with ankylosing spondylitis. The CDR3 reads CASSGQSSADTQYF. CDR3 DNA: TGCGCCAGCAGTGGACAGTCCTCCGCAGATACGCAGTATTTT.